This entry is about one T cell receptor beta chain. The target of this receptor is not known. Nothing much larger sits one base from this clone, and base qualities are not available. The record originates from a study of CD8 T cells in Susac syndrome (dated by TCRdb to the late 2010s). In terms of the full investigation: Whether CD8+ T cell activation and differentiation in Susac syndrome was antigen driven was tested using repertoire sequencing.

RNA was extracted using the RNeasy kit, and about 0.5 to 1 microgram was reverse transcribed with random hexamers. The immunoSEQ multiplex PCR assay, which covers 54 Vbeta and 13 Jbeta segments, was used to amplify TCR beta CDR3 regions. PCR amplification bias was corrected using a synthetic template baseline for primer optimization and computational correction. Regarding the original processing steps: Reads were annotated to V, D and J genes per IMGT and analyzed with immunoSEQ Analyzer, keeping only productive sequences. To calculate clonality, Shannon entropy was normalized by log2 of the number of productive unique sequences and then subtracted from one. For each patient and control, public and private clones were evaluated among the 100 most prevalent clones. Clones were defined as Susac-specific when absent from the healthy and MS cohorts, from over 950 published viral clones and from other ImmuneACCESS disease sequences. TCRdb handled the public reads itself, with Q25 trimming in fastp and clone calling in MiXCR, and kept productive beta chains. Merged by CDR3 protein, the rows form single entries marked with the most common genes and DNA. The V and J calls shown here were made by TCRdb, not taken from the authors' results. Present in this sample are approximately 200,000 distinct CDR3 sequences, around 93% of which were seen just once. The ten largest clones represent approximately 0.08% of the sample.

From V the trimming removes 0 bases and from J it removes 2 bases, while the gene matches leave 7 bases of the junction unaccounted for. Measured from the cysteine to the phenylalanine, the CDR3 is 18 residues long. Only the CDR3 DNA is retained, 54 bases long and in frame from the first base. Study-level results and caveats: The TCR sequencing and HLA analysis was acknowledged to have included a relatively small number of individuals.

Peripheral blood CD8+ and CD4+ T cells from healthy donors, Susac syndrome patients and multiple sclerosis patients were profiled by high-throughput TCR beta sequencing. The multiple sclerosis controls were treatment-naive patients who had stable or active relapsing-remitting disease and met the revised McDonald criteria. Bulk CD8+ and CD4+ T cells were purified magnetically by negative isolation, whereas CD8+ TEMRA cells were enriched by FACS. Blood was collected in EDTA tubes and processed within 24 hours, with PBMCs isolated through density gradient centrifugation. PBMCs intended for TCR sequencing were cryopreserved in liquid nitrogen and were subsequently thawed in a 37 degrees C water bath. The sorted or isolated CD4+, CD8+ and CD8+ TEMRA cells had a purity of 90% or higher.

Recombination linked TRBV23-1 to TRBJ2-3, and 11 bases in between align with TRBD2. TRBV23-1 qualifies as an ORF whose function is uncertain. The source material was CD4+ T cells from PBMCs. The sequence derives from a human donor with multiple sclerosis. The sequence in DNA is TGCGCCAGCAGTCAATCGAGGGTAGCGGGGGGGTACACAGATACGCAGTATTTT. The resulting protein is CASSQSRVAGGYTDTQYF.